Below, one TCR beta chain is given with its context. The antigen this receptor binds is unknown. Nothing much larger sits one base from this clone, and base qualities are not available. This entry belongs to a study of early T cells in non-severe SARS-CoV-2 infection (dated by TCRdb to the early 2020s). Regarding the study in general: TCR sequencing used bulk RNA from unsorted whole blood, so alpha and beta chains could not be paired. The paper's findings and limits, for the study overall: VDJdb matching was skewed toward anti-spike CD8 responses and likely underestimated virus-specific expansions by missing private and CD4 specificities.

Library preparation used 5' RACE. Instrument on record: NextSeq 500. To correct for sequencing error and PCR bias, the TCR library protocol tagged individual cDNA molecules with unique molecular identifiers. Both TCR alpha and beta chains were sequenced, and tight co-correlation was observed between alpha and beta sequence abundances in each sample. The source study handled its data this way. Decombinator V4 was used to annotate the V gene, J gene and CDR3 of the TCR sequences. Expanded TCRs were defined as changing significantly between any two time points under a Poisson model with p below 0.0001. TCR abundances were normalised to the total number of TCRs sequenced per sample and expressed as counts per million. MAIT TCRs were defined by TRAV1-2 paired with TRAJ12, TRAJ20 or TRAJ33, and iNKT TCRs by TRAV10 paired with TRAJ18. VDJdb, accessed on 1 November 2021, was searched for TCRs annotated for CMV, EBV and SARS-CoV-2, and TCRs annotated for more than one antigen were excluded. TCRdb reprocessed the public reads (quality trimming at Q25 with fastp, clone calling with MiXCR) and kept in-frame beta chains. Entries that share a CDR3 protein sequence are merged under the most common genes and DNA. These V and J calls rely on TCRdb rather than the paper's analysis. This sample comprises about 77,000 distinct CDR3 sequences, roughly 5.3% of them detected only once. Around 6.6% of the sample is taken by the ten largest.

This was a case-control study nested in a cohort of healthcare workers in London, UK, who had nasopharyngeal swab PCR tests and blood samples taken every week. Between 23 and 31 March 2020, the week of the UK lockdown, healthcare workers were enrolled and then followed up weekly for as long as 16 weeks. Per the germline V gene (reference sequence), MNHEY is the CDR1 and SMNVEV is the CDR2. Between the V and J ends, shortened by 2 bases and 4 bases respectively, the junction contains 15 bases. Including cysteine and phenylalanine, the CDR3 has 15 amino acids. The DNA shown is the 45-base CDR3, in frame from base 1.

The chain employs TRBV27 and TRBJ2-7; the D segment might be TRBD1 or TRBD2, since each matches 5 bases. The TCR comes from an adult who was a healthcare worker with PCR-confirmed SARS-CoV-2 infection or an uninfected control (not recorded which). The source material was whole blood, sampled at baseline. The nucleotide sequence is given as TGTGCCAGCAGTTTAGGGGACCCTAACTGGTACGAGCAGTACTTC. Its translation reads: CASSLGDPNWYEQYF.